One and the same sample provided the 18 T cell receptor beta chains below, sequenced in a study of cytotoxic CD8 clonotypes in ibrutinib-treated CLL. Data came from immunoSEQ multiplex PCR; TCRdb stores just in-frame clones and leaves some out. The data contain fewer than 400,000 clones, roughly two thirds of them singletons. The source was PBMCs, collected after 36 months of ibrutinib treatment. These receptor sequences come from a human donor with chronic lymphocytic leukemia.

The rearrangement links TRBV2 to TRBJ1-2, with TRBD1 identical over 10 bases. The CDR3 runs 18 residues. The ends lost 6 bases at V and 1 base at J; junction bases unmatched: 14. Looked up from germline, CDR1 is SNHLY and CDR2 is FYNNEI. The CDR3 spells CASSLDRGRYSYNYGYTF. The CDR3 DNA sequence: TGTGCCAGCAGCCTGGACAGGGGGAGATATAGCTATAACTATGGCTACACCTTC. The variable domain in full, with the rest retrieved from reference TRBV2 and TRBJ1-2, is EPEVTQTPSHQVTQMGQEVILRCVPISNHLYFYWYRQILGQKVEFLVSFYNNEISEKSEIFDDQFSVERPDGSNFTLKIRSTKLEDSAMYFCASSLDRGRYSYNYGYTFGSGTRLTVV.

V gene TRBV5-6 combines with J gene TRBJ2-1, with D perhaps TRBD2 (5 bases). V lost 1 base to trimming and J lost 0 bases, with 14 bases between them. The CDR3 length is 17 residues. Germline values: CDR1 SGHDT, CDR2 YYEEEE. The CDR3 loop reads CASSLFVGSSSYNEQFF. DNA for the CDR3: TGTGCCAGCAGCTTGTTTGTGGGGAGTAGCTCCTACAATGAGCAGTTCTTC.

This rearrangement joins TRBV16 to TRBJ2-7; D unclear. This CDR3 has 11 amino acids. The V gene lost 0 bases and the J gene lost 6 bases, with 3 bases spanning the gap. CDR1 and CDR2 from the germline V gene are KGHSY and FQNENV. CDR3 sequence: CASSQSSEQYF. CDR3 DNA sequence: TGTGCCAGCAGCCAATCGTCCGAGCAGTACTTC.

The chain combines TRBV5-1 with TRBJ1-2, with D maybe TRBD1 (5 bases). V was trimmed by 4 bases and J by 4 bases, leaving 14 bases between them. The CDR3 totals 14 residues. CDR1 SGHRS and CDR2 YFSETQ come from the germline V gene. In DNA, the CDR3 is TGCGCCAGCAGCGCGACCGGGACCGTCTATGGCTACACCTTC. This translates into CASSATGTVYGYTF. Full variable domain (rest looked up from reference TRBV5-1 and TRBJ1-2): KAGVTQTPRYLIKTRGQQVTLSCSPISGHRSVSWYQQTPGQGLQFLFEYFSETQRNKGNFPGRFSGRQFSNSRSEMNVSTLELGDSALYLCASSATGTVYGYTFGSGTRLTVV.

The rearrangement joins TRBV11-1 to TRBJ2-7; D may correspond to TRBD1 or TRBD2 (6 bases each). The CDR3 spans 17 residues. With 5 bases removed from V and 0 bases from J, the gap between germline ends came to 20 bases. Germline CDR1 reads SGHAT; CDR2 reads FQDESV (reference sequence). The CDR3: CASSPRGAGHHSYEQYF. The DNA for the CDR3 is TGTGCCAGCAGCCCGAGGGGCGCGGGACACCACTCCTACGAGCAGTACTTC.

This rearrangement joins TRBV5-6 to TRBJ2-7; D gene unclear. V was pared by 7 bases and J by 5 bases, with 19 bases between. Germline CDR1 is SGHDT and CDR2 is YYEEEE. The CDR3 has 14 residues. CDR3 in DNA: TGTGCCAGCGCACCCTTCAGTGGTGCCAACGAGCAGTACTTC. It is translated as CASAPFSGANEQYF.

This clone has just one count. Written as DNA, the CDR3 is TGCAGCGTTGACGTTCCAGCCCAACAAGAGACCCAGTACTTC. It specifies CSVDVPAQQETQYF. The chain links TRBV29-1 to TRBJ2-5, with no clear D. The CDR3 is 14 residues long. V was clipped by 3 bases and J by 2 bases, with 13 bases between them. Per germline, CDR1 SQVTM and CDR2 ANQGSEA. Full variable domain (rest looked up from reference TRBV29-1 and TRBJ2-5): SAVISQKPSRDICQRGTSLTIQCQVDSQVTMMFWYRQQPGQSLTLIATANQGSEATYESGFVIDKFPISRPNLTFSTLTVSNMSPEDSSIYLCSVDVPAQQETQYFGPGTRLLVL.

The rearrangement joins TRBV29-1 to TRBJ1-2, with TRBD1 as a possible D gene (6 bases). The CDR3 runs to 14 residues. Per germline, CDR1 SQVTM and CDR2 ANQGSEA. V dropped 7 bases and J dropped 0 bases, with 15 bases sitting between them. The CDR3 loop is CSGKQGSPNYGYTF. Written as DNA, the CDR3 is TGCAGCGGGAAACAGGGCTCTCCTAACTATGGCTACACCTTC.

The J gene is TRBJ1-5, the V gene TRBV27; the D gene is possibly TRBD1 (5 bases). CDR1 MNHEY and CDR2 SMNVEV come from the germline V gene (reference sequence). V was cut by 2 bases and J by 1 base, with 9 bases left in between. This CDR3 contains 15 residues. CDR3 coding DNA: TGTGCCAGCAGTTTAGGGGGGGGGAGCAATCAGCCCCAGCATTTT. It specifies CASSLGGGSNQPQHF.

This rearrangement joins TRBV9 to TRBJ2-7; D is possibly TRBD2 (6 bases). Trimming took 0 bases from V and 2 from J, leaving 15 bases between them. Germline loops: CDR1 SGDLS, CDR2 YYNGEE. The CDR3 totals 16 residues. The CDR3 sequence: CASSVGGGGRAYEQYF. The DNA for the CDR3 is TGTGCCAGCAGCGTAGGGGGAGGCGGTCGCGCCTACGAGCAGTACTTC.

The J gene is TRBJ1-3, the V gene TRBV5-6; D remains unclear. CDR1 SGHDT and CDR2 YYEEEE come from the germline V gene. The CDR3 runs 11 residues. The V end was cut by 6 bases, the J end by 3 bases, with 4 bases between. The CDR3 here is CASNHGNTIYF. CDR3 bases: TGTGCCAGCAACCATGGAAACACCATATATTTT.

The chain couples TRBV29-1 to TRBJ2-7; D unresolved. Germline-derived CDR1 and CDR2 are SQVTM and ANQGSEA. V lost 0 bases to trimming and J lost 5 bases, with 17 bases between them. This CDR3 contains 15 residues. The CDR3 DNA reads TGCAGCGTTGAAGATCTGGAAAAGAAGAACCACGAGCAGTACTTC. Translation: CSVEDLEKKNHEQYF.

The chain recombines TRBV2 with TRBJ1-2; D unclear. Trimming shortened V by 9 bases and J by 5 bases, and 13 bases separated the two germline ends. The germline CDR1 and CDR2 sequences are SNHLY and FYNNEI. CDR3 length: 12 amino acids. This CDR3 is CARSVQWYGYTF. The CDR3 DNA is TGTGCCAGATCGGTGCAGTGGTATGGCTACACCTTC.

The V gene is TRBV9, the J gene TRBJ2-7, with D perhaps given as TRBD1 or TRBD2 (6 bases each). The ends were cut back, 2 bases at V and 2 bases at J, with 20 bases in the middle. The CDR3 contains 17 residues. Germline lookup yields CDR1 SGDLS and CDR2 YYNGEE. The CDR3 coding sequence is TGTGCCAGCAGCGTGTATGGGGGGCACAAAACAGCCTACGAGCAGTACTTC. This translates into CASSVYGGHKTAYEQYF.

V is TRBV5-6 and J is TRBJ2-7; the match to TRBD1 covers 8 bases. J gave up 4 bases and V 6 bases, and 12 bases lay outside the gene matches. Germline V CDR1 and CDR2: SGHDT, YYEEEE. The CDR3 is made up of 15 amino acids. The CDR3 region is CASKFPPGQEYEQYF. CDR3 bases: TGTGCCAGCAAATTCCCCCCGGGACAGGAGTACGAGCAGTACTTC.

The chain joins TRBV6-1 to TRBJ1-1; TRBD1 aligns across 8 bases. Unmatched junction bases numbered 4, after V lost 6 bases and J lost 1 base. The CDR3 consists of 14 residues. Germline-derived CDR1 and CDR2 are MNHNS and SASEGT. The CDR3 loop is CASSDRGPNTEAFF. As DNA, the CDR3 is TGTGCCAGCAGCGACAGGGGACCGAACACTGAAGCTTTCTTT.

The V call is TRBV13, the J call TRBJ1-1, with a possible D match to TRBD1 (5 bases). Trimming removed 5 bases at V and 2 bases at J, with 12 bases between. CDR1 PRHDT and CDR2 FYEKMQ come from the germline V gene (reference sequence). The CDR3 covers 14 residues. As DNA, the CDR3 is TGTGCCAGCAGCCACAATAGGGGAAACACTGAAGCTTTCTTT. This gives the protein CASSHNRGNTEAFF.

The V call is TRBV5-1, the J call TRBJ2-7; TRBD2 is a possible D gene (6 bases). Germline loops: CDR1 SGHRS, CDR2 YFSETQ. V dropped 2 bases and J dropped 0 bases, with 9 bases sitting between them. The CDR3 extends over 14 amino acids. CDR3 residues: CASSLGGNSYEQYF. CDR3 DNA: TGCGCCAGCAGCTTAGGAGGGAACTCCTACGAGCAGTACTTC. Looking up the rest from reference TRBV5-1 and TRBJ2-7 gives the full variable domain: KAGVTQTPRYLIKTRGQQVTLSCSPISGHRSVSWYQQTPGQGLQFLFEYFSETQRNKGNFPGRFSGRQFSNSRSEMNVSTLELGDSALYLCASSLGGNSYEQYFGPGTRLTVT.